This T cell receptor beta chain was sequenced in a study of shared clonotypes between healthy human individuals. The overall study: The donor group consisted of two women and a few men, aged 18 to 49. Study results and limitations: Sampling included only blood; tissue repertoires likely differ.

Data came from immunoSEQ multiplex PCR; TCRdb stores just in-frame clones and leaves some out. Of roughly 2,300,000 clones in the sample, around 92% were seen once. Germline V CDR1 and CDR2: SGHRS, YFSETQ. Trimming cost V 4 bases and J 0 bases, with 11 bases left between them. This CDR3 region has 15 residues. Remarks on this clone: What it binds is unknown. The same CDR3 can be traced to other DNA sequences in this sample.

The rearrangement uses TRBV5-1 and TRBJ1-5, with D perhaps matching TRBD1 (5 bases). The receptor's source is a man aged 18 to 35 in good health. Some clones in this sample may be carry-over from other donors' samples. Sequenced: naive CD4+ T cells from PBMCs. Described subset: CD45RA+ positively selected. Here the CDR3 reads CASSPGGNSNQPQHF. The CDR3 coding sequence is TGCGCCAGCAGCCCGGGGGGGAATAGCAATCAGCCCCAGCATTTT.